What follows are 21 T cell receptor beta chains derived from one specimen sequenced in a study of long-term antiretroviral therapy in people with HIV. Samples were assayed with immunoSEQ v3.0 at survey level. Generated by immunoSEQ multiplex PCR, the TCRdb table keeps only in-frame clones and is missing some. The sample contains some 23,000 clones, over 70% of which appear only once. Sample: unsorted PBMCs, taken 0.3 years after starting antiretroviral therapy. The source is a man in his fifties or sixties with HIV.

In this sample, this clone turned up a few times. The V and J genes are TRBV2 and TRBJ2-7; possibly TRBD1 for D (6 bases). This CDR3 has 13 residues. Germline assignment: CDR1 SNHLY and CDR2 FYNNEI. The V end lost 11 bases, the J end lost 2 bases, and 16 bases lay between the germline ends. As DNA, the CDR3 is TGTGCCCAGGGGAAACTAGGAACCTACGAGCAGTACTTC. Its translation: CAQGKLGTYEQYF.

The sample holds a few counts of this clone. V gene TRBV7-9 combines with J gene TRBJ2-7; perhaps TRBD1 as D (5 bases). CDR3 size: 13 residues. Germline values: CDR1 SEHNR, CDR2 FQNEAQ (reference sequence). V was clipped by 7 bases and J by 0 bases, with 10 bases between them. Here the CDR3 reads CASTTGFSYEQYF. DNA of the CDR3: TGTGCCAGCACTACAGGATTCTCCTACGAGCAGTACTTC. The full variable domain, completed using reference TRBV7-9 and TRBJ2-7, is DTGVSQNPRHKITKRGQNVTFRCDPISEHNRLYWYRQTLGQGPEFLTYFQNEAQLEKSRLLSDRFSAERPKGSFSTLEIQRTEQGDSAMYLCASTTGFSYEQYFGPGTRLTVT.

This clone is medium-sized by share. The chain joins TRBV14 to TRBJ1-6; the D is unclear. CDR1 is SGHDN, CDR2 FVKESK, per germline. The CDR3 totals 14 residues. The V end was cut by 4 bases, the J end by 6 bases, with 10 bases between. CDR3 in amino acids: CASSLAWGNSPLHF. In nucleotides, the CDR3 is TGTGCCAGCAGCCTAGCCTGGGGTAATTCACCCCTCCACTTT.

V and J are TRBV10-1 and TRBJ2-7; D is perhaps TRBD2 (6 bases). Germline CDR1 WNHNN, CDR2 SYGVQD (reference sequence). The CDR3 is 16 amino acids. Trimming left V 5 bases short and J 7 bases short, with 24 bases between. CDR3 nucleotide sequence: TGCGCCAGCAGTACAACGGAGCGGAGCCGGGCGGGAGAGCAGTACTTC. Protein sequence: CASSTTERSRAGEQYF.

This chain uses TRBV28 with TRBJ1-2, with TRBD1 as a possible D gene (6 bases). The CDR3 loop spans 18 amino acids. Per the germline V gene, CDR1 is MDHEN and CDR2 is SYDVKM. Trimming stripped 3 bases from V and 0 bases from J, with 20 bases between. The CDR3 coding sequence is TGTGCCAGCAGTTTGGGACCGACAGGAAGGTCTTCTAACTATGGCTACACCTTC. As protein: CASSLGPTGRSSNYGYTF.

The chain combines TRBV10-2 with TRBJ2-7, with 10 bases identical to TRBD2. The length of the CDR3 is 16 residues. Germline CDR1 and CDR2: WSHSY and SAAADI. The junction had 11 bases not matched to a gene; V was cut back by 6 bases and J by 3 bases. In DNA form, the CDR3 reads TGCGCCAGCAGCCCCGGGGATGTAGCGGGAGGCTACGAGCAGTACTTC. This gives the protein CASSPGDVAGGYEQYF.

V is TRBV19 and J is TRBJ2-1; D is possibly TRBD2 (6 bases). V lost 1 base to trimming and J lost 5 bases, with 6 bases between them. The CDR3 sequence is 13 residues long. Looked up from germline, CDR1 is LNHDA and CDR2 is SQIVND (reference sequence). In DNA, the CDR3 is TGTGCCAGTAGTATAGGCGGGAACAATGAGCAGTTCTTC. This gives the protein CASSIGGNNEQFF.

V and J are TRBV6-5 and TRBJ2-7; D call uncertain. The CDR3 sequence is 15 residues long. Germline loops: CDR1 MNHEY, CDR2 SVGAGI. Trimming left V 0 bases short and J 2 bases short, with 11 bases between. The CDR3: CASSYSWTGAYEQYF. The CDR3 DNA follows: TGTGCCAGCAGTTACTCGTGGACGGGCGCCTACGAGCAGTACTTC.

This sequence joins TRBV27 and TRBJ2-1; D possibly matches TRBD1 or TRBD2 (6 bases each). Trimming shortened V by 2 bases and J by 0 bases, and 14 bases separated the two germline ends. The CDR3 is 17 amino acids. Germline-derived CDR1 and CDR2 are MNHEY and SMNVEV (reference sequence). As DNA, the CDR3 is TGTGCCAGCAGTTTACAGGGGACTCATGGCTCCTACAATGAGCAGTTCTTC. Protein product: CASSLQGTHGSYNEQFF.

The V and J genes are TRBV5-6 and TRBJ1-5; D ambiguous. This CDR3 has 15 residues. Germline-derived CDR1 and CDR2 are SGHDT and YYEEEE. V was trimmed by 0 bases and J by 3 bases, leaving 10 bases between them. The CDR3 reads CASSLGVAINQPQHF. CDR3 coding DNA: TGTGCCAGCAGCTTGGGGGTGGCAATCAATCAGCCCCAGCATTTT.

The CDR3 region is CASSQEWDRTEAFF. The CDR3 DNA reads TGCGCCAGCAGCCAAGAGTGGGACAGGACTGAAGCTTTCTTT. This chain links TRBV4-3 with TRBJ1-1; 8 positions match TRBD1. Germline CDR1 reads LGHNA; CDR2 reads YSLEER. The CDR3 is 14 amino acids. V lost 0 bases to trimming and J lost 5 bases; unmatched junction nucleotides: 2.

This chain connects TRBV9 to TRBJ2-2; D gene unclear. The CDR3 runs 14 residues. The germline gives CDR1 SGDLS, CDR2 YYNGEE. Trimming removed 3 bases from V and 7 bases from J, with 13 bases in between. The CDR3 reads CASSALYLGGELFF. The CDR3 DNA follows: TGTGCCAGCAGCGCCCTCTACCTGGGCGGGGAGCTGTTTTTT.

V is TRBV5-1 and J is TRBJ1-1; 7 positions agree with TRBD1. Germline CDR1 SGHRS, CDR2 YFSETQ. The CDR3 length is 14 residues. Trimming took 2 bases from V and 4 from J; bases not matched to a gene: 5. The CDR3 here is CASSLSGGGTEAFF. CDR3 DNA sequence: TGCGCCAGCAGCTTATCAGGGGGGGGCACTGAAGCTTTCTTT.

The CDR3 reads CASSLGYNTEAFF. In DNA form, the CDR3 reads TGTGCCAGCAGCTTAGGATACAACACTGAAGCTTTCTTT. This chain joins TRBV7-2 and TRBJ1-1, with D unclear. Germline V gene sequence: CDR1 SGHTA, CDR2 FQGNSA. The CDR3 consists of 13 residues. V lost 1 base and J 2 bases, leaving 5 bases between the germline ends. The complete variable domain, with remaining parts taken from reference TRBV7-2 and TRBJ1-1, reads GAGVSQSPSNKVTEKGKDVELRCDPISGHTALYWYRQSLGQGLEFLIYFQGNSAPDKSGLPSDRFSAERTGGSVSTLTIQRTQQEDSAVYLCASSLGYNTEAFFGQGTRLTVV.

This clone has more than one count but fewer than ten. The CDR3 DNA reads TGTGCCAGCCGGCGGACAGGGATCTATGGCTACACCTTC. Its protein product is CASRRTGIYGYTF. This chain uses TRBV19 with TRBJ1-2, with 8 positions matching TRBD1. V lost 9 bases to trimming and J lost 4 bases; unmatched junction nucleotides: 7. The CDR3 loop spans 13 amino acids. CDR1 LNHDA and CDR2 SQIVND come from the germline V gene (reference sequence).

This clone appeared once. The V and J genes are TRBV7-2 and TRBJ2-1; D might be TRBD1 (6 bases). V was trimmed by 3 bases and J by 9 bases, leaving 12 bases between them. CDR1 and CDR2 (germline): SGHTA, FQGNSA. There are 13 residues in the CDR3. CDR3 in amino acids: CASSLRIRGEQFF. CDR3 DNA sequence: TGTGCCAGCAGCTTGCGGATCAGGGGTGAGCAGTTCTTC. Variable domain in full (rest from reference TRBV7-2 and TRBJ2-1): GAGVSQSPSNKVTEKGKDVELRCDPISGHTALYWYRQSLGQGLEFLIYFQGNSAPDKSGLPSDRFSAERTGGSVSTLTIQRTQQEDSAVYLCASSLRIRGEQFFGPGTRLTVL.

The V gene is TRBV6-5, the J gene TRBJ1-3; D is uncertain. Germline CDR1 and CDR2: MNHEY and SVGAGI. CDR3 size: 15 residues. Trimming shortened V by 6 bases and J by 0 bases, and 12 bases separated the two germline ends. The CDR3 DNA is TGTGCCAGCAGCAAGGGAGATTCCTCTGGAAACACCATATATTTT. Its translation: CASSKGDSSGNTIYF.

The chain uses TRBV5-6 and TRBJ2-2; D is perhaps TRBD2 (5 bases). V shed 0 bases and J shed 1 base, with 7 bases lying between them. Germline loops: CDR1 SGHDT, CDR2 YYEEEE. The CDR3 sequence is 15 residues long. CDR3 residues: CASSLGGGNTGELFF. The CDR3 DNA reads TGTGCCAGCAGCTTGGGAGGAGGGAACACCGGGGAGCTGTTTTTT.

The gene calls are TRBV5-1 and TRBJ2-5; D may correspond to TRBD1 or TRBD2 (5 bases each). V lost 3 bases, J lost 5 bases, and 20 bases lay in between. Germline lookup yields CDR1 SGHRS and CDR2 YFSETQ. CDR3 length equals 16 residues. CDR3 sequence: CASSSTGTVLMETQYF. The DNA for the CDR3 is TGCGCCAGCAGCTCGACCGGGACGGTTTTAATGGAGACCCAGTACTTC.

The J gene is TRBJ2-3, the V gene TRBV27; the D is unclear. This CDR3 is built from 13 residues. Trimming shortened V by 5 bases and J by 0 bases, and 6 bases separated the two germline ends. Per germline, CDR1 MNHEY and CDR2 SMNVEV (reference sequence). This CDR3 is CASSTPSTDTQYF. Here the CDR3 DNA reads TGTGCCAGCAGTACACCTAGCACAGATACGCAGTATTTT.

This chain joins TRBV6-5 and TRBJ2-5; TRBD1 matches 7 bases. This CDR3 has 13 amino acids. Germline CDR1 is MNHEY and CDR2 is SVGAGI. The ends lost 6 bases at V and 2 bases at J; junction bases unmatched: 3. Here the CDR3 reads CASRPGQQETQYF. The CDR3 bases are TGTGCCAGCAGGCCGGGACAGCAAGAGACCCAGTACTTC.